The present entry profiles one TCR beta chain with its context. The data belong to a study of T cell changes during pregnancy in multiple sclerosis. This CDR3 comprises 19 residues. V was clipped by 6 bases and J by 5 bases; unmatched bases: 21. CDR1 and CDR2 (germline): SEHNR, FQNEAQ (reference sequence). Sequenced by immunoSEQ multiplex PCR; TCRdb stores in-frame clones only, minus some. The repertoire holds tens of thousands of clones, with about 95% as singletons. Material: CD4+ T cells from peripheral blood mononuclear cells, obtained in the second trimester of pregnancy. This TCR was recovered from a female donor with multiple sclerosis, enrolled in a pregnancy study. The V call is TRBV7-9, the J call TRBJ2-2; 7 nucleotides align to TRBD2. In nucleotides, the CDR3 is TGTGCCAGCAGTACCGGGACTAAGCTTGGGGTAGGATTTACCGGGGAGCTGTTTTTT. It specifies CASSTGTKLGVGFTGELFF.